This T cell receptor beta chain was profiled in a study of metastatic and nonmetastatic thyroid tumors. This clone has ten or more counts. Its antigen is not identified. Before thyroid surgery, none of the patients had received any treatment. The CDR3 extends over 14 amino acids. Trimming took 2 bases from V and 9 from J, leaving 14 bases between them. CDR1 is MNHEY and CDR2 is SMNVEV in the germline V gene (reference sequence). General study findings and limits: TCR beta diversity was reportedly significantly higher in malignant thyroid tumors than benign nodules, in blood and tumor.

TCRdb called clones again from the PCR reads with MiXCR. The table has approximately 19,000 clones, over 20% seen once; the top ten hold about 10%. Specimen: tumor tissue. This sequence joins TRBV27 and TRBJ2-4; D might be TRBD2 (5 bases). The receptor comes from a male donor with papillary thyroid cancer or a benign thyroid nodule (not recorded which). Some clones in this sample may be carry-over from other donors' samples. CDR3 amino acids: CASSLRVNRGIQYF. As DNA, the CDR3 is TGTGCCAGCAGTTTAAGGGTCAATCGGGGCATTCAGTACTTC.